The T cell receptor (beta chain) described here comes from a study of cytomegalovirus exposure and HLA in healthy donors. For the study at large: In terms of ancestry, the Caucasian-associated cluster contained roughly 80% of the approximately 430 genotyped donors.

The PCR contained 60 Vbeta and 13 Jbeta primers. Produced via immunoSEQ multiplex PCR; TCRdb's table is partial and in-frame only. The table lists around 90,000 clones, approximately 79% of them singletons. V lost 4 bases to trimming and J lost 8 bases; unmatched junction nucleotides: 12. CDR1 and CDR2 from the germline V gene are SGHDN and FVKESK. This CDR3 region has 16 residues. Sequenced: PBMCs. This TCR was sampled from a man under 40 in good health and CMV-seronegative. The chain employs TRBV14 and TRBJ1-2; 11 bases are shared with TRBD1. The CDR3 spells CASSPRRTGGAGGYTF. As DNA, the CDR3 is TGTGCCAGCAGCCCCCGAAGGACAGGGGGCGCGGGGGGCTACACCTTC. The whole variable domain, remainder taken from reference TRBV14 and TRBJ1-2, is EAGVTQFPSHSVIEKGQTVTLRCDPISGHDNLYWYRRVMGKEIKFLLHFVKESKQDESGMPNNRFLAERTGGTYSTLKVQPAELEDSGVYFCASSPRRTGGAGGYTFGSGTRLTVV.